The clone carrying this T cell receptor beta chain was detected only once. Original processing methods: Amplification of reference gene primers provided the estimated nucleated cell counts. Here immunoSEQ multiplex PCR was the method, and the copy in TCRdb shows in-frame clones only, minus some. D and trimming come from the DNA, and the V and J calls and clone size come from that table. The data hold over 90,000 clones, with around 90% observed a single time. The data originate from a study of blood T cell repertoires in COVID-19. Study background: The United States, Italy and Spain were the sources of the acute and convalescent COVID-19 samples. Sample material is recorded as cDNA or gDNA derived from T cells, B-cell-depleted T cells, or PBMCs.

Input material: peripheral blood. This clonotype was obtained from a man between 45 and 60 years old with active or convalescent COVID-19.

This CDR3 is CASSQTGFGTDTQYF. In DNA form, the CDR3 reads TGCGCCAGCAGCCAGACAGGGTTTGGCACAGATACGCAGTATTTT. The chain recombines TRBV4-1 with TRBJ2-3; 7 bases agree with TRBD1. The germline V gene has CDR1 MGHRA and CDR2 YSYEKL. The CDR3 contains 15 residues. J was trimmed by 1 base and V by 3 bases; bases with no gene match: 4.